Below, 2 T cell receptor beta chains from the same sample are listed, as sequenced in a study of CD8 T cells in ankylosing spondylitis. No antigen is known for these receptors. TCRdb ran MiXCR on the 5' RACE reads and lists one entry per CDR3 protein. The sample carries about 540,000 distinct CDR3 sequences, about 13% recorded once. Whole-study results and caveats: Blood from ankylosing spondylitis patients appeared to carry a characteristic roughly eight-variant TCR beta motif.

Specimen: blood, either unsorted or a sorted T cell fraction (not recorded which). The origin of the receptors is a male donor with ankylosing spondylitis.

This clonotype was recorded a few times. The chain is built from TRBV6-2 or TRBV6-3 and TRBJ1-1; 9 positions match TRBD1. The CDR3 is 15 amino acids. CDR1 is MNHEY, CDR2 SVGEGT, per germline. Trimming cost V 2 bases and J 5 bases; bases outside gene matches: 6. In DNA form, the CDR3 reads TGTGCCAGCAGTTACGGGGGGACAGGGCGGACTGAAGCTTTCTTT. As protein: CASSYGGTGRTEAFF.

This clonotype was recorded a few times. The rearrangement links TRBV15 to TRBJ1-2, with D perhaps TRBD1 (5 bases). Germline CDR1 is LNHNV and CDR2 is YYDKDF (reference sequence). The V end lost 0 bases, the J end lost 4 bases, and 12 bases lay between the germline ends. CDR3 length equals 15 residues. The CDR3 here is CATSRDKGLSYGYTF. CDR3 bases: TGTGCCACCAGCAGAGATAAGGGACTGTCCTATGGCTACACCTTC.